The clone carrying this T cell receptor beta chain was found a few times. Its antigen is as yet unknown. The data were obtained in a study of T cell repertoires in cytomegalovirus infection. Study summary: It can be stated that public TCR beta signatures indicated CMV infection as well as a matching HLA type. Study-level points and caveats: Identification of carriers of CMV plus the relevant HLA was achieved through cumulative public TCR beta family frequency. The response measured ex vivo was dominated by TCR beta clonotypes (HLA-C-restricted and CMV-specific).

CDR3 length equals 14 residues. V trimming: 7 bases; J trimming: 4 bases; junction bases outside the gene matches: 6. Germline-derived CDR1 and CDR2 are SNHLY and FYNNEI. TCRdb used MiXCR to reprocess the reads, holding one entry per CDR3 protein. The sample lists roughly 500,000 distinct CDR3 sequences, approximately 17% occurring once. Sequenced material: CD8+ T cells from PBMCs. The chain links TRBV2 to TRBJ1-4, with TRBD1 matching 7 bases. The receptor was derived from a human donor in good health (CMV status not recorded). Some clones in this sample may be carry-over from other donors' samples. The CDR3 bases are TGTGCCAGCACCTCGGGACAGTTTAATGAAAAACTGTTTTTT. It codes for CASTSGQFNEKLFF.